Sequencing of this TCR beta chain was carried out in a study of technical replicates of blood from a handful of donors. The CDR3 covers 16 residues. The protocol was immunoSEQ multiplex PCR, while the TCRdb copy is restricted to in-frame clones and leaves out a portion. The sample consists of 75,000 to 90,000 clones, approximately 92% of them appearing once. The sequenced material came from T cells isolated from PBMCs. This clonotype was obtained from a human donor in good health. This chain links TRBV1 with TRBJ1-6; the table gives TRBD1 as D, unverified against the DNA. TRBV1 is flagged as a pseudogene. CDR3 DNA sequence: TGCACCAGCAGCCAAGATCGGGACAGGGTTAATTCACCCCTCCACTTT. Translation: CTSSQDRDRVNSPLHF.